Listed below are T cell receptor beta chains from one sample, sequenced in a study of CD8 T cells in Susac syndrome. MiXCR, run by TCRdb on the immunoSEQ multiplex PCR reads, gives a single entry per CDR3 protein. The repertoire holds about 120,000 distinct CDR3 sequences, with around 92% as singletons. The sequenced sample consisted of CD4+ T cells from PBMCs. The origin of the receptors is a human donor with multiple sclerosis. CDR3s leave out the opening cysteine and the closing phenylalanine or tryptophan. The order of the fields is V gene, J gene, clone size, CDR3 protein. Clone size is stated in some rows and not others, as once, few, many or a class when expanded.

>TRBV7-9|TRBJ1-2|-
ASSLGTIGGKNDGYT
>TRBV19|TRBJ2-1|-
ASNTGSRYNEQF
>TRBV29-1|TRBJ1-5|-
SVGTELSNQPQH
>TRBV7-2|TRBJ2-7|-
ASSLGLAGGYEQY
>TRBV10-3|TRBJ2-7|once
AAQQGAVSYEQY
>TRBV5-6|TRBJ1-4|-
ASSRGGSGEKLF
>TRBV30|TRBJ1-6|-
AWSEGDRSYNSPLH
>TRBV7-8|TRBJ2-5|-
ASSLGGGQDRETQY
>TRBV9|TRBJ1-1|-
ASSVASGSRTEAF
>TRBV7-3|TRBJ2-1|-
ASSSTSGGYNEQF
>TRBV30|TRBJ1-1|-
AWADRGEQGAF
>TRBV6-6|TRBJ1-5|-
ASGSGRDNQPQH
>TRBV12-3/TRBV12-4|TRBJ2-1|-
ASSSLLAGASYNEQF
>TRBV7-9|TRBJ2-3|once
ASSPFGGLNRTDTQY
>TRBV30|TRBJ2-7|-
AWSVTRGQQY
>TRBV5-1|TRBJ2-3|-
ASSDQLSSTDTQY
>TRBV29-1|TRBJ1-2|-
SAAGQNYGYT
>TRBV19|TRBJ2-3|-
ASSQLQGASTDTQY
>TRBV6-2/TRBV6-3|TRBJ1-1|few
ASVGGASTEAF
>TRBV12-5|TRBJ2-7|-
ASGFPSGYEQY
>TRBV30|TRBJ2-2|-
AWSVGLGGRELF
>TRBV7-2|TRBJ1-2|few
ASSPTASGYT
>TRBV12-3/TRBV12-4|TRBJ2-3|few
ASSPGITDTQY
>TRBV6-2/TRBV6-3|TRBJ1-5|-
ASSSRSTTWQPQH
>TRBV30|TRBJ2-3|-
AWSARRGYTDTQY
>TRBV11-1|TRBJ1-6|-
ASSSQGWDSPLH
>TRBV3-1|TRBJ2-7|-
ASSQEGVGSYEQY
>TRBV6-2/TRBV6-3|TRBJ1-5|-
ASTSGNRGPQH
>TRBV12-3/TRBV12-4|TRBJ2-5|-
ASSLIGLETQY
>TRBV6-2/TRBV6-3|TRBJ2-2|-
ASSYPPRGANNTGELF
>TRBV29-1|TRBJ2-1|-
SADRGAGEQF
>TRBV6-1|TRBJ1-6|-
ASKDTVHSPLH
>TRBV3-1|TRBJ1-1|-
ASSLTGPGEAF
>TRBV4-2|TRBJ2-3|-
ASSPQAERTDTQY
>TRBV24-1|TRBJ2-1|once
ATSDGGQGANEQF
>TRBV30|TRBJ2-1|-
AWSVGVSSYNEQF
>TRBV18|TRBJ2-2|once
ASSTDMRATGELF
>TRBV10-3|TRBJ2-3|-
AISLLGASDRDTQY
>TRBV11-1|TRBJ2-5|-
ASSFGQGPQETQY
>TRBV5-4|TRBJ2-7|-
ASSLGQGNYEQY
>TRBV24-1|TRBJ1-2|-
ATSDYTGYGYT
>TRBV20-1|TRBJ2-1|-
SASPIGYEQF
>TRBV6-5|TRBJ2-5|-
ASSYVGGRETQY
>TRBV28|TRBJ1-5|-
ASLDWAGNQPQH
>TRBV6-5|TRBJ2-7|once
ASSRAFGGYEQY
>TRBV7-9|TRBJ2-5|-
ASSSTGGKETQY
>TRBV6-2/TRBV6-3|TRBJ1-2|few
ASSIPYGYT
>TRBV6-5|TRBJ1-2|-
ASSYRQGGGYGYT
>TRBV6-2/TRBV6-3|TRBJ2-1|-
ASRDGGPGNEQF
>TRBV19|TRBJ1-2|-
ASSIPPGQNYGYT
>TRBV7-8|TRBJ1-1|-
ASSVNRGNTEAF
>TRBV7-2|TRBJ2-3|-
ASSRSAGGQADTQY
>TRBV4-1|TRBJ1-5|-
ASSQEPGQNLWPQH
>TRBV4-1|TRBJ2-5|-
ASSKGTGGTETQY
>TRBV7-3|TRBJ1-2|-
ASSLGLYGGYT